This T cell receptor beta chain was captured by sequencing in a study of Graves' ophthalmopathy and Graves' hyperthyroidism. Per germline, CDR1 MNHEY and CDR2 SVGEGT. There are 15 residues in the CDR3. V was clipped by 4 bases and J by 3 bases, with 16 bases between them. CDR3 regions of TCR beta were amplified from RNA transcripts. Scientists carried out first-round RT-PCR using HTBI primers and then a second-round multiplex PCR. A single record per CDR3 protein comes from TCRdb applying MiXCR to the multiplex PCR reads. The sample carries around 1.1 million distinct CDR3 sequences, 35% to 40% recorded once.

The J gene is TRBJ2-7, the V gene TRBV6-2 or TRBV6-3; D is undetermined. This receptor was identified in an adult man with Graves' hyperthyroidism. The material sequenced was peripheral blood or thyroid tissue (not recorded which). The CDR3 sequence: CASSFRTSLIYEQYF. CDR3 coding DNA: TGTGCCAGCAGTTTCAGGACCTCACTTATCTACGAGCAGTACTTC.